The rows below give T cell receptor beta chains drawn from one sample of a study of CD4 T cells in relation to SARS-CoV-2 and coronaviruses. Their target antigens are unknown. Using immunoSEQ multiplex PCR, the repertoire was profiled, and TCRdb retains in-frame clones only, with some absent. Among 25,000 to 35,000 clones listed, about two thirds were seen once. The sequenced material came from CD4+ T cells from PBMCs, cultured in vitro. The receptor set was obtained from a human donor in good health. The CDR3 runs from the conserved cysteine through the conserved F or W. Fields, in order: J gene, V gene, D gene, clone size, CDR3 protein, CDR3 DNA. D genes are given only for firm matches. A row's size may be missing; if present it is once, few, many or a size class.

TRBJ2-3	TRBV5-4	TRBD1	.	CASSFGQGATDTQYF	TGTGCCAGCAGCTTTGGACAGGGGGCAACAGATACGCAGTATTTT
TRBJ1-2	TRBV19	.	few	CASSMFVGMTNYGYTF	TGTGCCAGTAGTATGTTTGTAGGGATGACTAACTATGGCTACACCTTC
TRBJ2-7	TRBV9	TRBD2	.	CASSPDAGGILGEQYF	TGTGCCAGCAGCCCTGACGCGGGGGGGATTCTGGGCGAGCAGTACTTC
TRBJ2-7	TRBV7-7	.	.	CASSLALQYEQYF	TGTGCTAGCAGCTTAGCGCTGCAGTACGAGCAGTACTTC
TRBJ2-7	TRBV30	TRBD1	.	CAWTPDRGIYEQYF	TGTGCCTGGACCCCGGACAGGGGAATCTACGAGCAGTACTTC
TRBJ2-1	TRBV7-9	TRBD2	.	CAITGRGGHNEQFF	TGTGCCATCACGGGGCGGGGGGGCCACAATGAGCAGTTCTTC
TRBJ2-7	TRBV4-3	.	once	CASSQRGLAGSYEQYF	TGCGCCAGCAGCCAAAGGGGGCTAGCGGGTTCTTACGAGCAGTACTTC
TRBJ2-1	TRBV11-2	.	.	CASSLGNYNEQFF	TGTGCCAGCAGCTTGGGAAATTACAATGAGCAGTTCTTC
TRBJ2-2	TRBV4-3	.	.	CASSQDRTAGELFF	TGCGCCAGCAGCCAAGATCGAACAGCCGGGGAGCTGTTTTTT
TRBJ2-3	TRBV2	.	.	CASSLSPDTQYF	TGTGCCAGCAGTCTCAGCCCAGATACGCAGTATTTT
TRBJ2-6	TRBV5-1	.	.	CASSLDRSGANVLTF	TGCGCCAGCAGCTTGGACCGTTCTGGGGCCAACGTCCTGACTTTC
TRBJ2-7	TRBV5-4	TRBD1	.	CASRLDREGEQYF	TGTGCCAGCAGATTGGACAGGGAAGGAGAGCAGTACTTC
TRBJ2-1	TRBV4-1	TRBD2	.	CASSQSGGTSGRRGNEQFF	TGCGCCAGCAGCCAATCGGGGGGGACTAGCGGGAGACGAGGCAATGAGCAGTTCTTC
TRBJ2-1	TRBV19	.	.	CASSEGYQLNEQFF	TGTGCCAGTAGTGAGGGGTATCAGTTGAATGAGCAGTTCTTC
TRBJ1-3	TRBV19	TRBD1	.	CASTPDRASSGNTIYF	TGTGCCAGTACCCCGGACAGGGCAAGCTCTGGAAACACCATATATTTT
TRBJ2-5	TRBV7-6	TRBD2	.	CASSLGTRRLGETQYF	TGTGCCAGCAGCCTCGGGACTAGGAGGTTAGGGGAGACCCAGTACTTC
TRBJ2-7	TRBV11-3	.	.	CASSQGGISYEQYF	TGTGCCAGCAGCCAGGGGGGGATCTCCTACGAGCAGTACTTC
TRBJ1-2	TRBV5-1	.	.	CASSLVQGLVDGYTF	TGCGCCAGCAGCTTGGTTCAGGGGCTGGTTGATGGCTACACCTTC
TRBJ1-2	TRBV7-8	.	.	CASSLVPWSGYTF	TGTGCCAGCAGCTTAGTACCTTGGTCTGGCTACACCTTC
TRBJ2-7	TRBV10-1	TRBD1	.	CASSEDRGNYEQYF	TGCGCCAGCAGTGAGGACAGGGGGAACTACGAGCAGTACTTC
TRBJ1-1	TRBV11-2	.	few	CASSIREDTEAFF	TGTGCCAGCAGCATAAGAGAGGACACTGAAGCTTTCTTT
TRBJ1-1	TRBV11-2	TRBD1	.	CASSRRGLKNMNTEAFF	TGTGCCAGCAGCCGAAGGGGGCTAAAGAATATGAACACTGAAGCTTTCTTT
TRBJ2-1	TRBV7-3	.	once	CASSPSGNEQFF	TGTGCCAGCAGCCCATCGGGGAATGAGCAGTTCTTC
TRBJ1-1	TRBV5-4	.	once	CASQLGGARRNTEAFF	TGTGCCAGCCAACTGGGGGGGGCAAGGAGGAACACTGAAGCTTTCTTT
TRBJ2-3	TRBV9	.	.	CASRGTATDTQYF	TGTGCCAGCAGGGGGACGGCTACAGATACGCAGTATTTT
TRBJ2-7	TRBV5-1	.	.	CASSLVGGATYEQYF	TGCGCCAGCAGCTTGGTAGGGGGGGCCACCTACGAGCAGTACTTC
TRBJ1-3	TRBV11-2	.	.	CASSLTQNTIYF	TGTGCCAGCAGCTTAACCCAGAACACCATATATTTT
TRBJ2-7	TRBV7-2	TRBD2	.	CASSPSGQSYEQYF	TGTGCCAGCAGCCCTAGCGGGCAATCTTACGAGCAGTACTTC
TRBJ2-1	TRBV5-1	TRBD1	.	CASSPTGGEYNEQFF	TGCGCCAGCAGCCCGACAGGGGGAGAATACAATGAGCAGTTCTTC
TRBJ2-2	TRBV3-1/TRBV3-2	TRBD2	.	CASSSRLADTGELFF	TGTGCCAGCAGCTCGAGGCTAGCGGACACCGGGGAGCTGTTTTTT
TRBJ2-7	TRBV9	.	.	CASSGPRRHEQYF	TGTGCCAGCAGCGGGCCCAGGCGTCACGAGCAGTACTTC
TRBJ1-3	TRBV9	.	.	CASSVASGKRNTIYF	TGTGCCAGCAGCGTAGCATCAGGCAAGAGAAACACCATATATTTT
TRBJ2-1	TRBV9	.	.	CASSKSGDNEQFF	TGTGCCAGCAGCAAAAGCGGTGACAATGAGCAGTTCTTC
TRBJ1-2	TRBV7-2	TRBD1	.	CASSLAGDSNYGYTF	TGTGCCAGCAGCTTAGCGGGGGACAGTAACTATGGCTACACCTTC
TRBJ2-3	TRBV27	.	.	CASRPGPRGSDTQYF	TGTGCCAGCAGACCCGGTCCTCGGGGATCAGATACGCAGTATTTT
TRBJ2-7	TRBV5-1	.	.	CASSPFGWGSGEQYF	TGCGCCAGCAGCCCGTTTGGGTGGGGGTCAGGCGAGCAGTACTTC
TRBJ2-7	TRBV6-5	.	.	CASSYPKTRGSYEQYF	TGTGCCAGCAGTTACCCAAAGACAAGGGGATCCTACGAGCAGTACTTC
TRBJ2-7	TRBV3-1/TRBV3-2	TRBD1	.	CASSQDRDRIYEQYF	TGTGCCAGCAGCCAAGACCGGGACAGGATCTACGAGCAGTACTTC
TRBJ2-7	TRBV6-5	.	.	CASRAASYEQYF	TGTGCCAGCCGGGCAGCTTCCTACGAGCAGTACTTC
TRBJ2-1	TRBV29-1	TRBD2	.	CSVATSGSGNEQFF	TGCAGCGTCGCAACTAGCGGGAGTGGGAATGAGCAGTTCTTC